These T cell receptor beta chains were read from a single sample in a study of immune evolution from preneoplasia to lung adenocarcinoma. Produced via immunoSEQ multiplex PCR; TCRdb's table is partial and in-frame only. The table records around 6,000 clones, about 79% of them present only once. Source material: FFPE minimally invasive lung adenocarcinoma tissue. Source of these receptors: a person aged 55 to 79 with lung adenocarcinoma. The CDR3 runs from the conserved cysteine through the conserved F or W. The D gene is left open where the match is weak. Clone size is shown for a subset of rows, as once, few, many or a class of expanded clone.

clone_size j_call v_call d_call cdr3_nt cdr3_aa
once TRBJ1-1 TRBV11-2 - TGTGCCAGCAGCTTAGTTGAGAACACTGAAGCTTTCTTT CASSLVENTEAFF
- TRBJ2-7 TRBV29-1 - TGCAGCGCCCTGGGGGGACGGGGCTACGAGCAGTACTTC CSALGGRGYEQYF
- TRBJ1-3 TRBV7-6 - TGTGCCAGCAGCTTAGCCTTCAACTACTACTCTGGAAACACCATATATTTT CASSLAFNYYSGNTIYF
- TRBJ2-1 TRBV19 - TGTGCCAGTAGGATCCTGGGGGGAAACAATGAGCAGTTCTTC CASRILGGNNEQFF
- TRBJ2-7 TRBV5-1 - TGCGCCAGCTGCCTCGGGTCGGACTCTGGGGAGCAGTACTTC CASCLGSDSGEQYF
- TRBJ2-3 TRBV5-6 TRBD2 TGTGCCAGCAGCGGCGGGACTAGCGTCGGGAGCACAGATACGCAGTATTTT CASSGGTSVGSTDTQYF
- TRBJ2-1 TRBV10-3 - TGTGCCACCCGACAGAGTGGCGGGGACAATGAGCAGTTCTTC CATRQSGGDNEQFF
- TRBJ1-3 TRBV9 - TGTGCCAGCAGCGTAGCTGGACTCTCTGGAAACACCATATATTTT CASSVAGLSGNTIYF
once TRBJ2-3 TRBV7-2 TRBD2 TGTGCCAGCAGCTTAAACCCGGGGGGTTCCACAGATACGCAGTATTTT CASSLNPGGSTDTQYF
- TRBJ2-3 TRBV29-1 - TGCAGCGTTGTGGGCACCGCGGATACGCAGTATTTT CSVVGTADTQYF
- TRBJ2-7 TRBV28 - TGTGCCAGCAACACTAACGGCGAGCAGTACTTC CASNTNGEQYF
- TRBJ1-4 TRBV27 - TGTGCCAGCAGTTCCCTTAATGAAAAACTGTTTTTT CASSSLNEKLFF
- TRBJ2-7 TRBV5-1 TRBD2 TGCGCCAGCAGCTTCACTAGCGGGGGCCTAGAGCAGTACTTC CASSFTSGGLEQYF
- TRBJ1-1 TRBV19 - TGTGCCAGTAGTCACGACAGGCTCGGAGCTTTCTTT CASSHDRLGAFF
- TRBJ2-1 TRBV27 - TGTGCCAGCAGTTTGAACCGGGCCATCTCCTACAATGAGCAGTTCTTC CASSLNRAISYNEQFF
- TRBJ1-1 TRBV11-3 - TGTGCCAGCAGCCGGGGGGACGGACGATTTAGGACTGAAGCTTTCTTT CASSRGDGRFRTEAFF
- TRBJ2-5 TRBV27 - TGTGCCAGCAGTTTAAGGGTTGGATGGGAGACCCAGTACTTC CASSLRVGWETQYF
- TRBJ2-7 TRBV28 TRBD2 TGTGCCAGCAGCACAAAACAAGGGACTAGTGTCTACGAGCAGTACTTC CASSTKQGTSVYEQYF
- TRBJ1-1 TRBV7-9 - TGTGCCAGCAGCCTACCTGCTTCTGGTCGGGCTTTCTTT CASSLPASGRAFF
once TRBJ1-1 TRBV5-1 - TGCGCCAGCAGCTTAGGAATGAACACTGAAGCTTTCTTT CASSLGMNTEAFF
- TRBJ2-7 TRBV5-6 - TGTGCCAGCAGCTTGCCGACAGTCTACGAGCAGTACTTC CASSLPTVYEQYF
once TRBJ2-7 TRBV4-2 TRBD2 TGTGCCAGCAGCCAAGTTAGCGGGGGGGCCTACGAGCAGTACTTC CASSQVSGGAYEQYF
- TRBJ1-2 TRBV18 TRBD1 TGTGCCAGCTCACCACCTGGGACAGCCTATGGCTACACCTTC CASSPPGTAYGYTF
- TRBJ1-1 TRBV9 - TGTGCCAGCAGCGTAGCAGGGTCAGCAGGAGAAGCTTTCTTT CASSVAGSAGEAFF
- TRBJ1-2 TRBV28 - TGTGCCGGGGGGGATACGGACGGGCTCGGCTATGGCTACACCTTC CAGGDTDGLGYGYTF
- TRBJ2-2 TRBV28 - TGTGCCAGCAGTTTGTGGGCGGGGGCGGTTCCAAAGAACACCGGGGAGCTGTTTTTT CASSLWAGAVPKNTGELFF
once TRBJ2-1 TRBV11-3 - TGTGCCAGCAGCTTAGATCCTATTTCGGGTGATGAGCAGTTCTTC CASSLDPISGDEQFF
- TRBJ1-1 TRBV30 - TGTGCCTGGACCTCAACCGGGACAACGGCTTTCTTT CAWTSTGTTAFF
- TRBJ2-7 TRBV10-3 - TGTGCCATCCTACCCGACGGCGGCAGCTCCTACGAGCAGTACTTC CAILPDGGSSYEQYF
few TRBJ2-1 TRBV7-3 - TGTGCCAGCAGCGCATCCGGGACAGAGCAGTTCTTC CASSASGTEQFF
- TRBJ2-6 TRBV30 TRBD1 TGTGCCTGGACCCGACAGGGTTCTCGATTGGCTGGGGCCAACGTCCTGACTTTC CAWTRQGSRLAGANVLTF
- TRBJ2-7 TRBV15 TRBD2 TGTGCCACCAGCTCGGGGGGGGTGACCTACGAGCAGTACTTC CATSSGGVTYEQYF
once TRBJ2-5 TRBV10-3 - TGTGCCATCTCGGACATCCAAGAGACCCAGTACTTC CAISDIQETQYF
- TRBJ2-2 TRBV29-1 - TGCAGCGATCCCGGGGAGCTGTTTTTT CSDPGELFF
once TRBJ2-7 TRBV2 - TGTGCCAGCAGTGACCTGCACTCATACTACGAGCAGTACTTC CASSDLHSYYEQYF
- TRBJ2-7 TRBV18 TRBD2 TGTGCCAGCTCACCGCGGACTAGCGGGATCAGTCACGAGCAGTACTTC CASSPRTSGISHEQYF
- TRBJ2-1 TRBV7-3 TRBD1 TGTGCCAGCGCCCGGGACAGGGGCTACAATGAGCAGTTCTTC CASARDRGYNEQFF